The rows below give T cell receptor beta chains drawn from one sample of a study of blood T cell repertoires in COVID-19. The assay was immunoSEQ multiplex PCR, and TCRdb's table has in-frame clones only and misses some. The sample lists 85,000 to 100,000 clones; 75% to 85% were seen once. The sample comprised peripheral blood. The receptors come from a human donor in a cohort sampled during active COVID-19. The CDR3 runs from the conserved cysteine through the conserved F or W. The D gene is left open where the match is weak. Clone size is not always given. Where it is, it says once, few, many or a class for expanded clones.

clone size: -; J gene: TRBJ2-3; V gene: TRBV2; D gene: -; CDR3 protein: CASIRDWATDTQYF; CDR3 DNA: TGTGCCAGCATCCGGGACTGGGCCACAGATACGCAGTATTTT
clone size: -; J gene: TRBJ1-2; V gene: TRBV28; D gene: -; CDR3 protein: CASSLLREGGGYTF; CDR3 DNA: TGTGCCAGCAGTTTACTCAGGGAAGGGGGTGGCTACACCTTC
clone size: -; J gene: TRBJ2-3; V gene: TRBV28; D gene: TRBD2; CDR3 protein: CASSFTSDPTDTQYF; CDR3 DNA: TGTGCCAGCAGTTTCACTAGCGATCCCACAGATACGCAGTATTTT
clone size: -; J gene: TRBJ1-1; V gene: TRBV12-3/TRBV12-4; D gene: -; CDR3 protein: CASSGGTEAFF; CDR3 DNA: TGTGCCAGCAGCGGGGGCACTGAAGCTTTCTTT
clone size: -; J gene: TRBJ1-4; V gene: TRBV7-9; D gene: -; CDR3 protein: CASKGLGANEKLFF; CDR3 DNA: TGTGCCAGCAAGGGCCTAGGGGCTAATGAAAAACTGTTTTTT
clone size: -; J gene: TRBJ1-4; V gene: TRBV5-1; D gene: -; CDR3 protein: CASSLAAREDNEKLFF; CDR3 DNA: TGCGCCAGCAGCTTGGCCGCCCGGGAAGACAATGAAAAACTGTTTTTT
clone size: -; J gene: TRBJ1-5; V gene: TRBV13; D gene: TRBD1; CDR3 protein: CASSLHRGSQPQHF; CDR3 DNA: TGTGCCAGCAGCTTACACAGGGGTTCTCAGCCCCAGCATTTT
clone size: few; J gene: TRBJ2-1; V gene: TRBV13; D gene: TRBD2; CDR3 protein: CASSSTGTSLNEQFF; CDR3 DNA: TGTGCCAGCAGCTCTACCGGGACTAGCCTCAATGAGCAGTTCTTC
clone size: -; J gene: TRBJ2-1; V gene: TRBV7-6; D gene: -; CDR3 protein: CASSLAGEQFF; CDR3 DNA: TGTGCCAGCAGCTTAGCCGGTGAGCAGTTCTTC
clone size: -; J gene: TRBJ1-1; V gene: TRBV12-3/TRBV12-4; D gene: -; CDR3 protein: CASRAGARTEAFF; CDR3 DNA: TGTGCCAGCAGGGCAGGGGCGCGCACTGAAGCTTTCTTT
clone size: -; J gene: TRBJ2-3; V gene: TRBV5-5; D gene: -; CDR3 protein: CASSLDLTQYF; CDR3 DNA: TGTGCCAGCAGCTTGGATCTTACGCAGTATTTT
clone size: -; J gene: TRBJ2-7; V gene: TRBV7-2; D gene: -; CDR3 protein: CASSRGGGPPYEQYF; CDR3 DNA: TGTGCCAGCAGCCGGGGTGGAGGGCCCCCCTACGAGCAGTACTTC
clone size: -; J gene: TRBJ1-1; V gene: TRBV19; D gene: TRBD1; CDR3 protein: CASSSPRTGPSSTEAFF; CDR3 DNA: TGTGCCAGTAGTAGTCCACGGACAGGGCCGAGCAGCACTGAAGCTTTCTTT
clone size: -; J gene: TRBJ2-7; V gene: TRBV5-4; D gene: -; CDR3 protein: CASSPGPSVHEQYF; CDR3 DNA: TGTGCCAGCAGCCCCGGTCCTAGCGTCCACGAGCAGTACTTC
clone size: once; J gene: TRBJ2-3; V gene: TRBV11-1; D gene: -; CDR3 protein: CASSSSTGTDTQYF; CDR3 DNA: TGTGCCAGCAGCTCGAGCACAGGCACAGATACGCAGTATTTT
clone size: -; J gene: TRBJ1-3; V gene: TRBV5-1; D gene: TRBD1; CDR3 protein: CASSLQGSSGNTIYF; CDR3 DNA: TGCGCCAGCAGCTTACAGGGGAGCTCTGGAAACACCATATATTTT
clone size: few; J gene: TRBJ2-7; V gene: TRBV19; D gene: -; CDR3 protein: CASSKQGGFSYEQYF; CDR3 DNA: TGTGCCAGTAGTAAGCAAGGCGGATTCTCCTACGAGCAGTACTTC
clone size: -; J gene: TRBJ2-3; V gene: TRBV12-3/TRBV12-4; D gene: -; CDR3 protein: CASSTGIDTQYF; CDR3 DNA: TGTGCCAGCAGTACAGGGATAGATACGCAGTATTTT
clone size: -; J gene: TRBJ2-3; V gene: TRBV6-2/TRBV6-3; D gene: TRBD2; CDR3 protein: CASSPPGLAGSTDTQYF; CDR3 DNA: TGTGCCAGCAGTCCGCCGGGGCTAGCGGGAAGCACAGATACGCAGTATTTT
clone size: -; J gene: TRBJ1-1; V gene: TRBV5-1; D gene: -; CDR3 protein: CASSLLAGNTEAFF; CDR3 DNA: TGCGCCAGCAGCTTGCTAGCAGGGAACACTGAAGCTTTCTTT
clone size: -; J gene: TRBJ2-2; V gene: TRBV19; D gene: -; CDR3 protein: CATRGQIVTGELFF; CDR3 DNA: TGTGCCACTAGAGGACAGATAGTCACCGGGGAGCTGTTTTTT
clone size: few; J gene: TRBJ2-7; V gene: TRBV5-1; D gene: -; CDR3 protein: CASSLTSSSSYEQYF; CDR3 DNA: TGCGCCAGCAGCTTGACTAGCTCGAGCTCCTACGAGCAGTACTTC
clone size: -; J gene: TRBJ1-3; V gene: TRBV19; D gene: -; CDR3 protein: CATRQVDRGNTIYF; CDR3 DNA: TGTGCCACCCGACAGGTTGACCGCGGAAACACCATATATTTT
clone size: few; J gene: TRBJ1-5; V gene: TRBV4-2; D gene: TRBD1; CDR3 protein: CASSPQPGQGRRQPQHF; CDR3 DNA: TGTGCCAGCAGCCCGCAACCGGGACAGGGAAGGCGTCAGCCCCAGCATTTT